The clone carrying this T cell receptor beta chain was observed a handful of times. The sample originates from a study of T-cell memory formation after mild COVID-19. TCRdb analysed the 5' RACE reads with MiXCR anew, one entry per CDR3 protein. Here the sample spans 400,000 to 500,000 distinct CDR3 sequences, about 24% being singletons. CDR1 LNHNV and CDR2 YYDKDF come from the germline V gene (reference sequence). Trimming took 0 bases from V and 6 from J; bases not matched to a gene: 10. The CDR3 runs to 16 residues. The receptor's source is an adult woman who had mild COVID-19 (a few samples of this study predate the infection). Cell type and time point are not known. Sequenced input: PBMCs or a T cell subset sorted from them (not recorded which). The chain couples TRBV15 to TRBJ2-7, with 8 nucleotides matching TRBD1. The CDR3 coding sequence is TGTGCCACCAGCAGAGATTCTGAGACAGGGGACACCGAGCAGTACTTC. It encodes CATSRDSETGDTEQYF.